The table lists the clone carrying this T cell receptor (beta chain) with a few counts. Its antigen is still unknown. The data are from a study of T-cell memory formation after mild COVID-19. Study-level findings and limits: Confirmation of SARS-CoV-2 specificity was lacking for second-wave clones peaking day 37.

V lost 4 bases, J lost 10 bases, and 2 bases stayed unmatched. The CDR3 is made up of 14 amino acids. Germline V gene lookup returns CDR1 LGHDT and CDR2 YNNKEL (reference sequence). TCRdb itself ran the 5' RACE reads through MiXCR, one entry per CDR3 protein. The data hold 200,000 to 250,000 distinct CDR3 sequences, with more than 25% observed a single time. Sequencing was done on a sample of PBMCs or a T cell subset sorted from them (not recorded which). This receptor was identified in an adult woman who had mild COVID-19 (a few samples of this study predate the infection). Cell type and time point are not known. The rearrangement uses TRBV3-1 and TRBJ2-1; 15 bases map to TRBD2. CDR3: CASSRGTSGGEQFF. The CDR3 DNA reads as TGTGCCAGCAGCCGCGGGACTAGCGGGGGGGAGCAGTTCTTC.